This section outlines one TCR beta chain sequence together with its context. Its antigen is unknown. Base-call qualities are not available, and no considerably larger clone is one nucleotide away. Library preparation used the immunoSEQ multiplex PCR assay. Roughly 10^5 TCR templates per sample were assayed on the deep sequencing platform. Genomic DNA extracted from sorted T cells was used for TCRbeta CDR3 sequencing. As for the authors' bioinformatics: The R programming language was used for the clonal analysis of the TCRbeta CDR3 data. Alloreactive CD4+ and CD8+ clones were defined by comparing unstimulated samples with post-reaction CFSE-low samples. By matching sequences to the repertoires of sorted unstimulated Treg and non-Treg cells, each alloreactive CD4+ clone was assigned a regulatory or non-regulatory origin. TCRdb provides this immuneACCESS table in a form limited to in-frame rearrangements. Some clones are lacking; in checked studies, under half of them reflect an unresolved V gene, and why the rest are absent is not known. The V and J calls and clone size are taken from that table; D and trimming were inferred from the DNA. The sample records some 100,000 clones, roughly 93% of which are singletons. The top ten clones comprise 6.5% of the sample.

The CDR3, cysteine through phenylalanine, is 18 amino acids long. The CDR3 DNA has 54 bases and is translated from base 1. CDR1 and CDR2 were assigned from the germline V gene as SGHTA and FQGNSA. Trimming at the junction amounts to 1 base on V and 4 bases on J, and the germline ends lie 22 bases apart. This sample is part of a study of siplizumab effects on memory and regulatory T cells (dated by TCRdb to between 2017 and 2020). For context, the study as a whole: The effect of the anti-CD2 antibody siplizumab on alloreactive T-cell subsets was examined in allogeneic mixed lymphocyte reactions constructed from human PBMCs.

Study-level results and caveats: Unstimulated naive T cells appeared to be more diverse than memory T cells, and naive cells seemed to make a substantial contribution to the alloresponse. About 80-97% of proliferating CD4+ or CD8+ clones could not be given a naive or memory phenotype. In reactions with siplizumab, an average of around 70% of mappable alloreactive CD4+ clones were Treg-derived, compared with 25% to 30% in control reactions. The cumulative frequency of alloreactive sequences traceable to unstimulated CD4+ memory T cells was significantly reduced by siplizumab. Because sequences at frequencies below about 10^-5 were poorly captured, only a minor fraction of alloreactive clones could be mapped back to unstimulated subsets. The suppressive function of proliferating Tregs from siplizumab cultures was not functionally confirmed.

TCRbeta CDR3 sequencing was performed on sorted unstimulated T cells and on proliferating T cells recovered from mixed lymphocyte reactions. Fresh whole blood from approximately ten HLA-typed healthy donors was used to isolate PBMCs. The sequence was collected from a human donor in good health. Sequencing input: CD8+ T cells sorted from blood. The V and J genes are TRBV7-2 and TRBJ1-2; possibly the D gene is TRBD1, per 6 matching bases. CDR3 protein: CASSLVTSGTDRSYGYTF. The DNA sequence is TGTGCCAGCAGCTTAGTCACCTCAGGTACCGACAGGTCCTATGGCTACACCTTC.